This TCR beta chain was recorded in a study of human CD8 memory T cell subsets. Generation of TCR beta libraries used UMI-labeled 5' RACE. For each CDR3 protein, TCRdb gives one entry from its re-call of the 5' RACE reads, without DNA. Its clone listing holds 17,000 or so distinct CDR3 sequences. The length of the CDR3 is 14 residues. Germline V gene lookup returns CDR1 SGHRS and CDR2 YFSETQ. The chain is built from TRBV5-1 and TRBJ2-2; TCRdb's D gene call, TRBD2, goes unchecked for lack of DNA. This TCR was recovered from a human donor in good health. The sample comprised CD8+ stem-like memory T cells (TSCM and TCM) sorted from PBMCs. Subset in this sample: stem-like memory CD8 T cells (TSTEM), CCR7+ PD-1- TIGIT-. CDR3 region: CASSSGTRTGELFF.